The clone carrying this T cell receptor (beta chain) has more than one count but fewer than ten. Looked up from germline, CDR1 is SGHAT and CDR2 is FQNNGV. The V and J ends lost 3 bases and 7 bases, in that order; junction bases with no gene match: 8. This CDR3 spans 14 amino acids. Every donor provided one heparinised blood draw, which averaged roughly 120 mL. Via the markers CD45RO/CCR7/CD25/CD127/CD95/CD27, stem cell-like memory, regulatory, central memory and naive CD4+ cells were sorted. The whole isolated RNA underwent reverse transcription, so sequencing captured expressed TCRB transcripts. Produced via immunoSEQ multiplex PCR; TCRdb's table is partial and in-frame only. The sample carries 600,000 to 650,000 clones, around 15% recorded once. This sample was included in a study of beta chain features in type 1 diabetes.

The sequenced sample consisted of naive CD4+ T cells from blood. The chain combines TRBV11-2 with TRBJ2-7, with 8 bases identical to TRBD1. The receptor's source is a young man in good health. The CDR3 DNA follows: TGTGCCAGCAGCTTCGTGACAGGGGTGGGTGAGCAGTACTTC. Its protein is CASSFVTGVGEQYF.